The rows below give T cell receptor beta chains drawn from one sample of a study of prognosis after radiotherapy for stage I lung cancer. One entry per CDR3 protein results from TCRdb running MiXCR on the multiplex PCR reads. The sample contains about 24,000 distinct CDR3 sequences, roughly two fifths of which appear only once. The sequencing used PBMCs, collected before or after stereotactic body radiation therapy (not recorded which). The receptors come from a donor over 45 with non-small cell lung cancer. Both conserved end residues are part of each CDR3. D genes are given only for firm matches. The listing skips clone size in some rows; elsewhere it reads once, few, many or a size class.

j_gene | d_gene | v_gene | abundance | CDR3aa | CDR3nt
TRBJ1-1 | . | TRBV11-2 | many | CASSLKRNTEAFF | TGTGCCAGCAGCTTGAAAAGGAACACTGAAGCTTTCTTT
TRBJ1-1 | . | TRBV9 | many | CASSVGVEGENTEAFF | TGTGCCAGCAGCGTAGGGGTGGAGGGCGAGAACACTGAAGCTTTCTTT
TRBJ2-3 | . | TRBV4-1 | many | CASSQESGRTAQYF | TGCGCCAGCAGCCAAGAGAGCGGACGGACAGCGCAGTATTTT
TRBJ1-4 | . | TRBV6-1 | many | CASEDSHNEKLFF | TGTGCCAGCGAGGACAGTCATAATGAAAAACTGTTTTTT
TRBJ2-5 | . | TRBV5-6 | many | CASSRGTQETQYF | TGTGCCAGCAGCCGAGGCACACAAGAGACCCAGTACTTC
TRBJ2-6 | . | TRBV6-5 | . | CASSSPPGAAGANVLTF | TGTGCCAGCAGTTCTCCGCCGGGGGCTGCTGGGGCCAACGTCCTGACTTTC
TRBJ2-5 | TRBD1 | TRBV5-1 | . | CASSPTGASQETQYF | TGCGCCAGCAGCCCGACAGGGGCCAGCCAAGAGACCCAGTACTTC
TRBJ2-7 | TRBD1 | TRBV20-1 | many | CSARRDRGPEQYF | TGCAGTGCTAGGCGGGACAGGGGTCCCGAGCAGTACTTC
TRBJ2-7 | . | TRBV4-1 | many | CASSFRERSFGRYEQYF | TGCGCCAGCAGCTTCCGGGAACGATCTTTCGGCCGTTACGAGCAGTACTTC
TRBJ2-3 | . | TRBV27 | once | CASSPIPGNTDTQYF | TGTGCCAGCAGTCCCATCCCGGGAAACACAGATACGCAGTATTTT
TRBJ2-1 | . | TRBV6-2/TRBV6-3 | . | CASIYSTQGRGEQFF | TGTGCCAGCATCTACTCTACCCAGGGTCGAGGTGAGCAGTTCTTC
TRBJ2-5 | . | TRBV4-2 | . | CASSQIGGDLAGEETQYF | TGTGCCAGCAGCCAAATAGGGGGGGACCTCGCCGGGGAAGAGACCCAGTACTTC
TRBJ1-1 | TRBD1 | TRBV9 | many | CASSPSPETGGTEAFF | TGTGCCAGCAGCCCTAGCCCCGAAACAGGGGGCACTGAAGCTTTCTTT
TRBJ2-2 | . | TRBV6-2/TRBV6-3 | . | CAISESGRATGELFF | TGTGCCATCAGTGAATCGGGCCGGGCTACCGGGGAGCTGTTTTTT
TRBJ1-5 | TRBD1 | TRBV6-5 | many | CASSWGQGASQPQHF | TGTGCCAGCAGTTGGGGACAGGGGGCTAGTCAGCCCCAGCATTTT
TRBJ2-1 | TRBD2 | TRBV7-9 | many | CASSYFPRTSGYNEQFF | TGTGCCAGCAGCTACTTTCCAAGGACTAGCGGTTACAATGAGCAGTTCTTC
TRBJ2-3 | TRBD2 | TRBV11-2 | once | CASSPFLGGSRFSSDTQYF | TGTGCCAGCAGCCCTTTCCTCGGCGGGAGTAGGTTTAGTTCAGATACGCAGTATTTT
TRBJ2-3 | TRBD2 | TRBV9 | . | CASRVTGGRTGTQYF | TGTGCCAGCAGAGTCACGGGAGGGCGCACAGGTACGCAGTATTTT
TRBJ2-7 | . | TRBV28 | once | CASSPGLAQGPGVDERPYEQYF | TGTGCCAGCAGCCCGGGACTCGCGCAGGGGCCGGGCGTCGACGAGCGTCCCTACGAGCAGTACTTC
TRBJ2-5 | TRBD1 | TRBV2 | large | CASSDTGGAETQYF | TGTGCCAGCAGTGACACAGGGGGAGCAGAGACCCAGTACTTC
TRBJ1-1 | . | TRBV15 | . | CATSRSRTGNTEAFF | TGTGCCACCAGCAGAAGTCGGACGGGGAACACTGAAGCTTTCTTT
TRBJ2-2 | . | TRBV5-1 | many | CASSLTAASVGAGGELFF | TGTGCCAGCAGCTTGACCGCCGCTAGCGTGGGAGCAGGCGGGGAGCTGTTTTTT
TRBJ1-5 | . | TRBV5-1 | medium-sized | CASSLSRGSQPQHF | TGCGCCAGCAGCTTGAGCAGGGGAAGTCAGCCCCAGCATTTT
TRBJ1-1 | TRBD1 | TRBV12-3/TRBV12-4 | many | CASRLTGGTEAFF | TGTGCCAGCAGATTGACAGGGGGCACTGAAGCTTTCTTT